The entry that follows covers one TCR beta chain sequence. Germline V lookup: CDR1 SGHNT, CDR2 YYREEE (reference sequence). Deletions cut 3 bases from V and 6 bases from J, with 18 bases between. The CDR3 consists of 15 residues. This specimen comes from a study of blood T cell repertoires in COVID-19. For the study at large: The analysed material was cDNA or gDNA that came from T cells, B-cell-depleted T cells, or PBMCs.

TCRdb's copy holds only in-frame clones and misses some; the assay was immunoSEQ multiplex PCR. Of around 300,000 clones in the sample, around 90% were seen once. The sample consisted of peripheral blood. V is TRBV5-4 and J is TRBJ1-2; maybe TRBD1 (6 bases). The TCR comes from a man between 18 and 35 years old with active or convalescent COVID-19. The CDR3 coding sequence is TGTGCCAGCAGCTCACAGGGATTTTTGAAAGATGGCTACACCTTC. Translated, it gives CASSSQGFLKDGYTF.